Detailed here is one TCR beta chain. These data come from a study of early T cells in non-severe SARS-CoV-2 infection. The CDR3 contains 15 residues. V shed 7 bases, J shed 5 bases, and the junction held 13 bases outside the gene matches. A single record per CDR3 protein comes from TCRdb applying MiXCR to the 5' RACE reads. There are 55,000 to 85,000 distinct CDR3 sequences in the sample; roughly an eighth occur only once, and around an eighth lies in the top ten. This sequence joins TRBV12-3 or TRBV12-4 and TRBJ2-7; TRBD2 aligns across 8 bases. Sequencing was carried out using whole blood. This clonotype originated in an adult who was a healthcare worker with PCR-confirmed SARS-CoV-2 infection or an uninfected control (not recorded which). CDR3 nucleotides: TGTGCCAGCACCGCGGGATCGGGGGGGCCCCACGAGCAGTACTTC. This encodes CASTAGSGGPHEQYF.